This T cell receptor (beta chain) was sequenced in a study of T cells in Graves' hyperthyroidism and ophthalmopathy. Study-wide background: Peripheral blood sampling occurred at initial diagnosis, before any treatment.

More than 9.5 ml fresh peripheral blood yielded the PBMCs. Researchers took RNA transcripts and amplified the TCR beta CDR3 regions from them. RT-PCR in the first round (using the HTBI primer set) targeted the TCR CDR3. TCRdb recomputed calls from the multiplex PCR reads with MiXCR, one row per CDR3 protein. Of a few hundred thousand distinct CDR3 sequences listed, 15% to 20% are singletons. The CDR3 extends over 14 amino acids. V lost 4 bases and J 2 bases, leaving 11 bases between the germline ends. CDR1 and CDR2 (germline): SGHVS, FQNEAQ. This clonotype was counted ten times or more. Antigen specificity is unknown. Study-level results: Patients with ophthalmopathy were separated from those with stable hyperthyroidism by a 13 V-J model.

The sample was blood. This clonotype was obtained from a woman aged 18-29 years with Graves' hyperthyroidism. The genes are TRBV7-8 and TRBJ2-5; D is uncertain. CDR3 coding DNA: TGTGCCAGCAGCTCGTTCCCCAGGCAAGAGACCCAGTACTTC. This gives the protein CASSSFPRQETQYF. The full variable domain, in which reference TRBV7-8 and TRBJ2-5 provide the parts outside the CDR3, is GAGVSQSPRYKVAKRGQDVALRCDPISGHVSLFWYQQALGQGPEFLTYFQNEAQLDKSGLPSDRFFAERPEGSVSTLKIQRTQQEDSAVYLCASSSFPRQETQYFGPGTRLLVL.